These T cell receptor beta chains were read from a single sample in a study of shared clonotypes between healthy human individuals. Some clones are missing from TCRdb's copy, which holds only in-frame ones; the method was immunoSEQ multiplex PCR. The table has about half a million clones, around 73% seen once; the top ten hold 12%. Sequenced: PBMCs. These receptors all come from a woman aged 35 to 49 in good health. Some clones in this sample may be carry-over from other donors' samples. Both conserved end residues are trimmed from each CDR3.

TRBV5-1,ASIDQTSGSTDTQY
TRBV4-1,ASSQDRDSGSLLGYEQY
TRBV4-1,ASSQYEAGNEQF
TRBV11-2,ASNLLSGKNTGELF
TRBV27,ASSLVTEANSPLH
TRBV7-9,ASSPRGLAGINEQF
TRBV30,AWSGMDTQY
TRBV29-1,SVRRPGQGAETQY
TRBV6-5,ASRTRGPTNEKLF
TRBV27,ASSLSVGELF
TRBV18,ASSPGFTSGSMYTGELF
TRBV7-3,ASSRGTGETQY
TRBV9,ASSVAPGIDQPQH
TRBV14,ASSQENRDEQY
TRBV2,ASSARTHPP
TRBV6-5,ASSYSWDEQF
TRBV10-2,ASSESIGTGWDEQF
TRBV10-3,AISETSGRAGEQY
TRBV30,AWSVPRPRWGAF
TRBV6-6,ASSYAPTEAF
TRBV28,ASSFPARDNGYT
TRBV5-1,ASSLVLGADTEAF
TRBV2,ASTRNRGGDLPQH
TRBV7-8,ASSLQENQPQH
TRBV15,ATSRDRQGSSYNEQF
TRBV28,ASRSGGAGANVLT
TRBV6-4,ASSVPLAGSSGANVLT
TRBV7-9,ASSLINYEQY
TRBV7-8,ASSLGSGYNEQF
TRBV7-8,ASSPFLSSGNTIY
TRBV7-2,ASSTRLAGTGELF